The present entry profiles one TCR beta chain with its context. The antigen remains unidentified. The CDR3 is made up of 17 amino acids. V gave up 0 bases and J gave up 4 bases; unmatched junction bases: 9. Germline V gene lookup returns CDR1 MGHRA and CDR2 YSYEKL. The primer mix had 60 Vbeta and 13 Jbeta primers. Generated by immunoSEQ multiplex PCR, the TCRdb table keeps only in-frame clones and is missing some. The table has 140,000 or so clones, approximately 79% seen once. These data belong to a study of cytomegalovirus exposure and HLA in healthy donors. Findings and limits, study-wide: Upon later analysis, HLA-associated TCR beta chains proved more clonally expanded than other, equally common chains.

Sequences were obtained from PBMCs. The receptor's source is a woman under 40 in good health and CMV-seronegative. V gene TRBV4-1 combines with J gene TRBJ2-1; 7 nucleotides align to TRBD2. The CDR3 region has the DNA TGCGCCAGCAGCCAAGAAGGACGGGTAGCGGGTTACAATGAGCAGTTCTTC. Translated: CASSQEGRVAGYNEQFF.